This T cell receptor beta chain was found in a study of T cells expressing NK-cell markers. Study context: Seven of eight sequenced donors tested HCMV-seropositive; one tested seronegative. Findings and limits, study-wide: Researchers report these clonotypes also headed the CD3+CD56-NKG2C+ fraction in four donors. NKG2C+ dominant clonotypes from 6 or 7 donors made up about 1.0-7.5% of CD8+ T cells.

The V gene's germline CDR1 is SGHVS and CDR2 FQNEAQ. The CDR3 runs 16 residues. In regard to this clonotype: Its matching antigen is unknown.

Making the TCR beta cDNA relied on 5'RACE template switching with UMIs. Reanalyzing the 5' RACE reads, TCRdb keeps one entry per CDR3 protein, without DNA. The sample table sets out 350,000 to 400,000 distinct CDR3 sequences. The sample consisted of blood T cells: a sorted CD56 or NKG2C T cell subset, CD4+ or CD8+ T cells, or bulk PBMC T cells (not recorded which). V gene TRBV7-8 combines with J gene TRBJ2-1. This receptor was identified in a woman between 45 and 60 years old in good health. The CDR3: CASSLTLMSSYNEQFF.